This T cell receptor (beta chain) was sequenced for a study of T cells in Graves' hyperthyroidism and ophthalmopathy. Study conclusions and caveats: In blood, most of the thyroid clonotypes expanded above 0.001 were also present.

This clonotype appeared a few times. Its antigen is unidentified. Mismatch with germline at one junction end may stem from a read error. TCR beta CDR3 regions were amplified from RNA. In the first-round RT-PCR of the TCR CDR3, the HTBI primer set was used. TCRdb re-called the multiplex PCR reads through MiXCR, storing one row per CDR3 protein. This sample carries about 560,000 distinct CDR3 sequences, approximately 15% of them seen once, and the ten largest clones take 18%. The sequenced sample consisted of blood. The TCR comes from a woman aged 18-29 years with Graves' hyperthyroidism.

The CDR3 loop is CASSLGGFLAAPLF. The CDR3 DNA is TGCGCCAGCAGCTTGGGGGGTTTCCTAGCGGCCCCTCTCTTT. The V call is TRBV5-1, the J call TRBJ1-1; D gene ambiguous. The germline CDR1 and CDR2 sequences are SGHRS and YFSETQ. The CDR3 is 14 amino acids.